These 8 T cell receptor beta chains share one sample of origin, sequenced in a study of T cell responses to AZD1222 COVID-19 vaccine. Repertoires were generated with immunoSEQ multiplex PCR, while TCRdb's copy carries only in-frame clones and drops some. The sample lists roughly 180,000 clones; about 91% were seen once. The sequencing here drew on peripheral blood, taken on day 0 of AZD1222 vaccination. The receptors were gathered from an adult in good health.

This chain links TRBV5-1 with TRBJ1-5; D remains ambiguous. Germline V gene lookup returns CDR1 SGHRS and CDR2 YFSETQ. The CDR3 extends over 13 amino acids. V gave up 0 bases and J gave up 4 bases, with 5 bases separating them. The CDR3 loop reads CASSLGLNQPQHF. As DNA, the CDR3 is TGCGCCAGCAGCTTGGGGCTTAATCAGCCCCAGCATTTT.

V usage is TRBV18 and J usage is TRBJ2-1, with 9 bases identical to TRBD1. Germline lookup yields CDR1 KGHSH and CDR2 LQKENI. The CDR3 is 13 amino acids. V shed 3 bases, J shed 13 bases, and the junction held 7 bases outside the gene matches. CDR3 protein: CASSPTGGESQFF. The CDR3 region has the DNA TGTGCCAGCTCACCGACAGGGGGTGAGAGCCAGTTCTTC. The variable domain in full, with the rest retrieved from reference TRBV18 and TRBJ2-1, is NAGVMQNPRHLVRRRGQEARLRCSPMKGHSHVYWYRQLPEEGLKFMVYLQKENIIDESGMPKERFSAEFPKEGPSILRIQQVVRGDSAAYFCASSPTGGESQFFGPGTRLTVL.

The gene calls are TRBV15 and TRBJ2-1, with TRBD2 identical over 8 bases. The J segment lost 9 bases and the V segment lost 2 bases, leaving 9 bases of the junction unmatched. CDR1 is LNHNV and CDR2 is YYDKDF in the germline V gene (reference sequence). The CDR3 has 15 amino acids. The CDR3 DNA reads TGTGCCACCAGCAGACGGAGCGGGAGTAGTGGTGAGCAGTTCTTC. Residues: CATSRRSGSSGEQFF.

V is TRBV7-9 and J is TRBJ1-1; D unclear. The CDR3 totals 17 residues. Germline-derived CDR1 and CDR2 are SEHNR and FQNEAQ (reference sequence). V lost 6 bases, J lost 3 bases, and 23 bases lay in between. The CDR3 region is CASRAGFGRTMDTEAFF. For the CDR3, the DNA is TGTGCCAGCAGAGCCGGGTTCGGCAGGACCATGGACACTGAAGCTTTCTTT.

V usage is TRBV2 and J usage is TRBJ2-2; no firm D call. The CDR3 is 13 residues long. V was trimmed by 4 bases and J by 7 bases, leaving 10 bases between them. Germline V lookup: CDR1 SNHLY, CDR2 FYNNEI. CDR3 DNA: TGTGCCAGCAGTGTTGGGTACGGCGGGGAGCTGTTTTTT. Its translation: CASSVGYGGELFF.

V usage is TRBV6-1 and J usage is TRBJ2-1; D call uncertain. CDR3 size: 14 residues. With 0 bases removed from V and 4 bases from J, the gap between germline ends came to 7 bases. CDR1 and CDR2 from the germline V gene are MNHNS and SASEGT. CDR3 nucleotide sequence: TGTGCCAGCAGTGAAGCGCCAGGATACAATGAGCAGTTCTTC. As protein: CASSEAPGYNEQFF.

The V and J genes are TRBV3-1 (or the pseudogene TRBV3-2) and TRBJ1-2, with a weak D call TRBD1 (5 bases). V was pared by 4 bases and J by 3 bases, with 18 bases between. CDR1 is LGHDT and CDR2 is YNNKEL in the germline V gene (reference sequence). The length of the CDR3 is 16 residues. For the CDR3, the DNA is TGTGCCAGCAGCCCGGGTTGGGGCGCCGGGCACTATGGCTACACCTTC. Its translation: CASSPGWGAGHYGYTF.

The chain links TRBV28 to TRBJ1-1; D is uncertain. Germline assignment: CDR1 MDHEN and CDR2 SYDVKM. Trimming pared 6 bases from V and 4 bases from J, leaving 18 bases between. CDR3 size: 15 residues. The CDR3 DNA sequence: TGTGCCAGCAGCTCCCCTGGGCGGGTCGTCACTGAAGCTTTCTTT. Its protein product is CASSSPGRVVTEAFF.